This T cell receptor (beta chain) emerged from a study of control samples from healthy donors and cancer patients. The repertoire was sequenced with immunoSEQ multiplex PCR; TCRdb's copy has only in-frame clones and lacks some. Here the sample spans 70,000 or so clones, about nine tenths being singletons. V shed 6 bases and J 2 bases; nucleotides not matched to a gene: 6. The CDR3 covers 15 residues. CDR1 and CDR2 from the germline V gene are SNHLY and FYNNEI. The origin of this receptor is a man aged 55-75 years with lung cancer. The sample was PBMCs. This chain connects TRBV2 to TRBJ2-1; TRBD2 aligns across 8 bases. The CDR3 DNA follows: TGTGCCAGCAGGCGGGAGGCAGAGACCTACAATGAGCAGTTCTTC. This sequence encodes CASRREAETYNEQFF.